Following are 29 T cell receptor beta chains from one sample sequenced in a study of cytomegalovirus exposure and HLA in healthy donors. Measured with immunoSEQ multiplex PCR; TCRdb has only the in-frame clones, and not every one. Of about 160,000 clones in the sample, around 96% were seen once. The sequenced material came from PBMCs. Receptors were obtained from a woman aged 18-30 years in good health and CMV-seronegative.

This clone appeared a few times. The genes are TRBV4-2 and TRBJ1-2, with 7 nucleotides matching TRBD1. The CDR3 contains 15 residues. J gave up 5 bases and V 1 base, and 7 bases lay outside the gene matches. Germline-derived CDR1 and CDR2 are LGHNA and YNFKEQ. Written as DNA, the CDR3 is TGTGCCAGCAGCCAAGTATTAGGACAGGTGTATGGCTACACCTTC. This gives the protein CASSQVLGQVYGYTF.

The CDR3 loop is CASSAQRGRDYGYTF. CDR3 in DNA: TGTGCCAGCAGCGCTCAGCGGGGGCGCGACTATGGCTACACCTTC. The rearrangement joins TRBV7-6 to TRBJ1-2, with D possibly matching TRBD1 (6 bases). V lost 5 bases, J lost 3 bases, and 16 bases lay in between. Germline values: CDR1 SGHVS, CDR2 FNYEAQ. The CDR3 loop spans 15 amino acids.

The chain uses TRBV18 and TRBJ1-5, with D tentatively TRBD1 (6 bases). CDR3 length: 14 amino acids. Between the trimmed V and J ends, which lost 1 base and 6 bases, there was a span of 10 bases. Germline V CDR1 and CDR2: KGHSH, LQKENI. The CDR3 protein is CASSPRDTGQPQHF. The CDR3 DNA reads as TGTGCCAGCTCACCACGGGACACGGGTCAGCCCCAGCATTTT.

The genes are TRBV5-1 and TRBJ2-1, with TRBD2 matching 11 bases. The CDR3 covers 17 residues. Germline CDR1 and CDR2: SGHRS and YFSETQ. Trimming took 4 bases from V and 2 from J; bases not matched to a gene: 8. In nucleotides, the CDR3 is TGCGCCAGCAGCGCGACTAGCGGGGTGGTAGCCTACAATGAGCAGTTCTTC. The encoded protein is CASSATSGVVAYNEQFF.

The chain combines TRBV6-5 with TRBJ2-7; 8 bases are shared with TRBD1. The CDR3 consists of 13 residues. The V gene end was trimmed by 4 bases and the J gene end by 4 bases; junction bases not matched to a gene: 3. In germline, CDR1 is MNHEY, CDR2 SVGAGI. CDR3 DNA: TGTGCCAGCAGTTCAGGGGGCTGGTACGAGCAGTACTTC. It is translated as CASSSGGWYEQYF.

V usage is TRBV30 and J usage is TRBJ1-2; D call uncertain. Trimming left V 5 bases short and J 1 base short, with 17 bases between. This CDR3 region has 15 residues. Germline lookup yields CDR1 GTSNPN and CDR2 SVGIG (reference sequence). The CDR3 loop reads CAWVGSSGVNYGYTF. Written as DNA, the CDR3 is TGTGCCTGGGTCGGATCCTCCGGAGTTAACTATGGCTACACCTTC.

This rearrangement joins TRBV5-1 to TRBJ1-2, with D hard to call. Trimming took 0 bases from V and 5 from J, leaving 11 bases between them. Looked up from germline, CDR1 is SGHRS and CDR2 is YFSETQ. The CDR3 spans 14 residues. The CDR3 DNA is TGCGCCAGCAGCTTGGACGGGCGGGGTTATGGCTACACCTTC. Translation: CASSLDGRGYGYTF.

The count of this clone is one. The same CDR3 arises from other DNA sequences in this sample as well. The chain is built from TRBV9 and TRBJ2-3, with 10 positions matching TRBD2. CDR3 length: 15 amino acids. Unmatched junction bases numbered 3, after V lost 0 bases and J lost 5 bases. Germline V gene sequence: CDR1 SGDLS, CDR2 YYNGEE. The CDR3 loop is CASSVGSGGGDTQYF. The CDR3 DNA is TGTGCCAGCAGCGTAGGCAGCGGGGGGGGAGATACGCAGTATTTT.

This chain uses TRBV10-3 with TRBJ2-1; the match to TRBD2 covers 12 bases. The ends lost 0 bases at V and 10 bases at J; junction bases unmatched: 4. The germline V gene encodes CDR1 ENHRY and CDR2 SYGVKD. The CDR3 is 15 residues long. CDR3 DNA: TGTGCCATCAGTGAGTCGACTAGCGGGGGCCACGAGCAGTTCTTC. As protein: CAISESTSGGHEQFF.

The chain links TRBV6-5 to TRBJ2-3; a possible D gene is TRBD1 (6 bases). V gave up 5 bases and J gave up 9 bases, with 18 bases separating them. In germline, CDR1 is MNHEY, CDR2 SVGAGI. The CDR3 consists of 14 residues. The CDR3 here is CASSTGSEADTQYF. CDR3 nucleotides: TGTGCCAGCAGTACAGGGTCTGAGGCCGACACGCAGTATTTT.

In its sample, this clone was seen once. The V gene is TRBV6-6, the J gene TRBJ1-2; D uncertain. V gave up 1 base and J gave up 6 bases, with 6 bases separating them. The CDR3 length is 12 residues. Per germline, CDR1 MNHNY and CDR2 SVGAGI (reference sequence). CDR3 loop: CASSYLADGYTF. As DNA, the CDR3 is TGTGCCAGCAGTTACTTGGCAGATGGCTACACCTTC.

The chain employs TRBV5-6 and TRBJ1-2; 12 bases line up with TRBD1. Germline lookup yields CDR1 SGHDT and CDR2 YYEEEE. The CDR3 sequence is 15 residues long. Trimming cost V 2 bases and J 3 bases; bases outside gene matches: 2. The CDR3 coding sequence is TGTGCCAGCAGCTTCGGGACAGGGGGCGACTATGGCTACACCTTC. This encodes CASSFGTGGDYGYTF.

The gene calls are TRBV18 and TRBJ1-2; D possibly corresponds to TRBD1 (5 bases). Germline CDR1 and CDR2: KGHSH and LQKENI. Trimming stripped 1 base from V and 1 base from J, with 10 bases between. CDR3 length equals 15 residues. The DNA for the CDR3 is TGTGCCAGCTCACCACTACAGGAAATTAACTATGGCTACACCTTC. Translation gives CASSPLQEINYGYTF.

The chain recombines TRBV9 with TRBJ1-3; D gene uncertain. This CDR3 contains 16 residues. Germline CDR1 is SGDLS and CDR2 is YYNGEE. V lost 6 bases to trimming and J lost 0 bases, with 16 bases between them. The DNA of the CDR3 is TGTGCCAGCACCTTGGCGGAGCCCTCCTCTGGAAACACCATATATTTT. This sequence encodes CASTLAEPSSGNTIYF.

The rearrangement links TRBV7-2 to TRBJ2-1; possibly TRBD2 for D (5 bases). The CDR3 totals 14 residues. From germline, CDR1 is SGHTA and CDR2 FQGNSA. Trimming removed 3 bases from V and 4 bases from J, with 10 bases in between. CDR3 nucleotides: TGTGCCAGCAGCTTTACGCTAGCTTACAATGAGCAGTTCTTC. Translated: CASSFTLAYNEQFF.

The V and J genes are TRBV19 and TRBJ2-7, with D tentatively TRBD1 (6 bases). The CDR3 is made up of 13 amino acids. The ends were cut back, 3 bases at V and 6 bases at J, with 12 bases in the middle. Germline CDR1 and CDR2: LNHDA and SQIVND (reference sequence). In DNA form, the CDR3 reads TGTGCCAGTAGTATGACACAGGGAAGCGAGCAGTACTTC. It codes for CASSMTQGSEQYF.

The rearrangement links TRBV6-6 to TRBJ1-6; a weak D match, TRBD1 (6 bases). V was clipped by 2 bases and J by 8 bases, with 13 bases between them. In germline, CDR1 is MNHNY, CDR2 SVGAGI (reference sequence). This CDR3 region has 15 residues. The DNA of the CDR3 is TGTGCCAGCAGTTACGGTAACAGGGCCGATTCACCCCTCCACTTT. This encodes CASSYGNRADSPLHF.

The chain combines TRBV18 with TRBJ2-7, with D tentatively TRBD1 (6 bases). Per germline, CDR1 KGHSH and CDR2 LQKENI. V lost 3 bases and J lost 0, with 15 bases in between. The CDR3 length is 16 residues. This chain's CDR3 is CASSPPPQGSSYEQYF. DNA for the CDR3: TGTGCCAGCTCACCGCCCCCGCAGGGGAGCTCCTACGAGCAGTACTTC.

In this sample, this clone turned up once. This chain uses TRBV13 with TRBJ2-5; TRBD1 agrees at 9 bases. The V gene's germline CDR1 is PRHDT and CDR2 FYEKMQ (reference sequence). After removal of 4 bases from V and 2 bases from J, the junction contained 5 bases not matched to a gene. CDR3 length equals 15 residues. The CDR3 DNA reads as TGTGCCAGCAGCTCTGGGGGGACAGGGCAAGAGACCCAGTACTTC. It yields the protein CASSSGGTGQETQYF.

The gene calls are TRBV7-8 and TRBJ1-1, with D perhaps TRBD1 (5 bases). Germline CDR1 SGHVS, CDR2 FQNEAQ. The CDR3 loop spans 14 amino acids. V gave up 0 bases and J gave up 10 bases, with 15 bases separating them. CDR3 nucleotides: TGTGCCAGCAGCTTAGCGCAGGAAACGGGGGGAGCTTTCTTT. Amino acid sequence: CASSLAQETGGAFF.

The J gene is TRBJ1-3, the V gene TRBV9, with D possibly matching TRBD1 (6 bases). CDR1 is SGDLS and CDR2 is YYNGEE in the germline V gene. The CDR3 runs to 14 residues. Trimming left V 0 bases short and J 7 bases short, with 11 bases between. The DNA of the CDR3 is TGTGCCAGCAGCGTAGGATTCAGGGGCAACACCATATATTTT. Encoded protein: CASSVGFRGNTIYF.

V gene TRBV6-6 combines with J gene TRBJ2-7, with TRBD2 matching 7 bases. Germline-derived CDR1 and CDR2 are MNHNY and SVGAGI (reference sequence). CDR3 length equals 15 residues. With V trimmed by 5 bases and J by 3 bases, 10 bases remained unmatched. The CDR3 sequence is CASSDRASGNYEQYF. In nucleotides, the CDR3 is TGTGCCAGCAGTGACCGGGCTAGCGGCAACTACGAGCAGTACTTC.

This clone was detected once. The rearrangement joins TRBV7-2 to TRBJ2-1; weak D call: TRBD1 (5 bases). The germline gives CDR1 SGHTA, CDR2 FQGNSA. This CDR3 region has 14 residues. V gave up 1 base and J gave up 6 bases, with 10 bases separating them. CDR3 protein: CASSLGGGLNEQFF. The DNA of the CDR3 is TGTGCCAGCAGCTTAGGGGGCGGCCTCAATGAGCAGTTCTTC. Complete variable domain (other parts from reference TRBV7-2 and TRBJ2-1): GAGVSQSPSNKVTEKGKDVELRCDPISGHTALYWYRQSLGQGLEFLIYFQGNSAPDKSGLPSDRFSAERTGGSVSTLTIQRTQQEDSAVYLCASSLGGGLNEQFFGPGTRLTVL.

This chain uses TRBV4-3 with TRBJ2-1; TRBD2 aligns across 8 bases. The CDR3 spans 17 residues. V lost 1 base, J lost 3 bases, and 8 bases stayed unmatched. Germline V CDR1 and CDR2: LGHNA, YSLEER. The CDR3 here is CASSQGSVAGGYNEQFF. For the CDR3, the DNA is TGCGCCAGCAGCCAAGGTTCTGTGGCGGGGGGCTACAATGAGCAGTTCTTC.

The chain is built from TRBV5-1 and TRBJ2-7, with 8 bases fitting TRBD1. Looked up from germline, CDR1 is SGHRS and CDR2 is YFSETQ. CDR3 length: 15 amino acids. J was trimmed by 2 bases and V by 4 bases; bases with no gene match: 8. The CDR3 sequence: CASSIRTGTTYEQYF. The CDR3 DNA sequence: TGCGCCAGCAGCATCCGGACAGGGACCACCTACGAGCAGTACTTC.

V usage is TRBV30 and J usage is TRBJ2-4; D is perhaps TRBD1 (5 bases). The germline gives CDR1 GTSNPN, CDR2 SVGIG (reference sequence). Trimming took off 3 bases at V and 0 bases at J, with 6 bases between the two ends. There are 13 residues in the CDR3. Here the CDR3 reads CAWRGVAKNIQYF. CDR3 in DNA: TGTGCCTGGAGAGGGGTAGCCAAAAACATTCAGTACTTC.

DNA for the CDR3: TGCGCCAGCAGCTTGATAGCGGGGGGGCTCCAAGAGACCCAGTACTTC. Translation gives CASSLIAGGLQETQYF. This chain links TRBV5-1 with TRBJ2-5; the match to TRBD2 covers 11 bases. The CDR3 is 16 residues long. Germline V lookup: CDR1 SGHRS, CDR2 YFSETQ. The V gene end was trimmed by 1 base and the J gene end by 1 base; junction bases not matched to a gene: 3.

This clone appeared once. The rearrangement links TRBV4-1 to TRBJ2-7; the match to TRBD2 covers 7 bases. This CDR3 region has 15 residues. CDR1 MGHRA and CDR2 YSYEKL come from the germline V gene. Trimming took 1 base from V and 3 from J; bases not matched to a gene: 6. CDR3 sequence reads: CASSQVTSEIYEQYF. CDR3 bases: TGCGCCAGCAGCCAAGTCACTAGCGAGATCTACGAGCAGTACTTC.

This clone is a singleton in its sample. The chain carries TRBV19 and TRBJ1-2, with D possibly TRBD1 on 6 matching bases. V dropped 3 bases and J dropped 5 bases, with 16 bases sitting between them. This CDR3 comprises 15 residues. Germline lookup yields CDR1 LNHDA and CDR2 SQIVND (reference sequence). The CDR3 bases are TGTGCCAGTAGTATCCCTGGAACAGGGACGTATGGCTACACCTTC. Protein: CASSIPGTGTYGYTF.